A selection of T cell receptor beta chains follows, all from one sample in a study of T cells in localized non-small cell lung cancer. Measured with immunoSEQ multiplex PCR; TCRdb has only the in-frame clones, and not every one. This repertoire shows under 30,000 clones, around nine tenths found once; its top ten account for approximately 14%. The material sequenced was peripheral blood, taken before any cancer treatment. These receptors were taken from a female donor older than 55 with stage I lung adenocarcinoma. CDR3s include the opening cysteine and the closing phenylalanine or tryptophan. The D gene is left open where the match is weak. The size field is filled for only some rows; it gives once, few, many or a size class.

J	size	V	D	DNA	CDR3
TRBJ2-3	.	TRBV18	.	TGTGCCAGCTCACCAATTGGGCGGGCAGATACGCAGTATTTT	CASSPIGRADTQYF
TRBJ2-7	.	TRBV9	TRBD1	TGTGCCAGCAGCGGATCCGGGACAGAAGGCTACGAGCAGTACTTC	CASSGSGTEGYEQYF
TRBJ1-1	.	TRBV7-9	.	TGTGCCAGCAGAAGGGGGGCACAACTCCTTGGATCGGCTTTCTTT	CASRRGAQLLGSAFF
TRBJ2-1	.	TRBV7-3	TRBD2	TGTGCCAGCAGCAATTATAAACCGGGACTAGCGTGGAGCTCCTACAATGAGCAGTTCTTC	CASSNYKPGLAWSSYNEQFF
TRBJ2-5	.	TRBV6-1	.	TGTGCCAGCAGTCCCTCGGGATTACGTTACTTC	CASSPSGLRYF
TRBJ1-2	.	TRBV6-5	TRBD1	TGTGCCAGCAGTTATCAGGGGGCGCAATGGGGCTACACCTTC	CASSYQGAQWGYTF
TRBJ2-5	.	TRBV11-1	.	TGTGCCAGCAGCTTAGGTCTTAGCAGGGCCCTAAAAGAGACCCAGTACTTC	CASSLGLSRALKETQYF
TRBJ1-2	.	TRBV18	.	TGTGCCAGCTCACCACCGTCAAGGGCTCCCTATGGCTACACCTTC	CASSPPSRAPYGYTF
TRBJ2-2	.	TRBV5-4	.	TGTGCCAGCAGCTTGGCAAGGGGTAAGGCCACCGGGGAGCTGTTTTTT	CASSLARGKATGELFF
TRBJ2-1	few	TRBV30	.	TGTGCCTGGAGAGGGGACGGCTCCTACAATGAGCAGTTCTTC	CAWRGDGSYNEQFF
TRBJ1-3	.	TRBV5-6	.	TGTGCCAGCAGCTTGAACAGGGTAAACACCATATATTTT	CASSLNRVNTIYF
TRBJ2-5	.	TRBV5-1	.	TGCGCCAGCAGCCGCGGAAGGGACGTCCAGACCCAGTACTTC	CASSRGRDVQTQYF
TRBJ2-7	.	TRBV19	.	TGTGCCAGTAGTTACCGGACGGGCCCTTACGAGCAGTACTTC	CASSYRTGPYEQYF
TRBJ1-5	.	TRBV28	.	TGTGCCAGCAGTTTAGGGTGGGACGGGCCCCAGCATTTT	CASSLGWDGPQHF
TRBJ1-1	.	TRBV28	.	TGTGCCAGCATTAAGACCTTTACGAACACTGAAGCTTTCTTT	CASIKTFTNTEAFF
TRBJ2-5	.	TRBV5-6	TRBD2	TGTGCCAGCAGCTCGCGGGGGACCCTAGTGGAGACCCAGTACTTC	CASSSRGTLVETQYF
TRBJ2-6	.	TRBV12-1	.	TGTGCCAGCAGCGCAAGTAATGTAGGACAAAGTCGGGCCAACGTCCTGACTTTC	CASSASNVGQSRANVLTF